These 23 T cell receptor beta chains share one sample of origin, sequenced in a study of T cell responses to AZD1222 COVID-19 vaccine (dated by TCRdb to about 2021). The time point label here, explained by the study, means: about 28 days (+/-7) after the second vaccine dose. Library creation used the immunoSEQ multiplex PCR assay. The table comes from immuneACCESS by way of TCRdb, which keeps in-frame sequences with V and J called. Part of the clones is missing from these tables; in studies checked, under half for an unresolved V gene and the rest for unknown reasons. This sample has fewer than 150,000 clones in its table, and over 75% of those were observed once. The ten largest clones add up to 4.5% to 7% of the sample. The material sequenced was peripheral blood, taken 28 days after the second AZD1222 dose. Receptor source: an adult who received the AZD1222 COVID-19 vaccine.

The chain recombines TRBV20-1 with TRBJ2-3, with D perhaps TRBD2 (5 bases). The CDR3 contains 16 residues. Germline V gene data show CDR1 as DFQATT and CDR2 as SNEGSKA (reference sequence). V gave up 3 bases and J gave up 3 bases, with 19 bases separating them. CDR3 region: CSASRASGGVTDTQYF. In DNA form, the CDR3 reads TGCAGTGCTAGTCGGGCCAGCGGAGGTGTGACAGATACGCAGTATTTT.

The chain joins TRBV25-1 to TRBJ1-1; a possible D gene is TRBD1 (6 bases). The CDR3 is 15 residues long. Deletions cut 6 bases from V and 3 bases from J, with 17 bases between. The germline gives CDR1 MGHDK, CDR2 SYGVNS. The CDR3 is CASRGVLQGDTEAFF. The CDR3 DNA follows: TGTGCCAGCAGGGGAGTTTTACAGGGTGACACTGAAGCTTTCTTT. The variable domain in full, completed from reference TRBV25-1 and TRBJ1-1, reads EADIYQTPRYLVIGTGKKITLECSQTMGHDKMYWYQQDPGMELHLIHYSYGVNSTEKGDLSSESTVSRIRTEHFPLTLESARPSHTSQYLCASRGVLQGDTEAFFGQGTRLTVV.

This clone has only one observation. The rearrangement joins TRBV7-9 to TRBJ2-7; D tentatively reads TRBD1 or TRBD2 (5 bases each). The CDR3 covers 12 residues. Trimming shortened V by 2 bases and J by 6 bases, and 8 bases separated the two germline ends. Germline V gene lookup returns CDR1 SEHNR and CDR2 FQNEAQ (reference sequence). The CDR3 loop reads CASSLSGGEQYF. CDR3 bases: TGTGCCAGCAGCTTAAGTGGGGGCGAGCAGTACTTC.

V usage is TRBV5-1 and J usage is TRBJ1-1; 7 bases map to TRBD1. The V and J ends lost 7 bases and 1 base, in that order; junction bases with no gene match: 7. This CDR3 is built from 14 residues. CDR1 is SGHRS and CDR2 is YFSETQ in the germline V gene. CDR3 protein: CASRTGTENTEAFF. The CDR3 DNA is TGCGCCAGCCGAACCGGGACAGAGAACACTGAAGCTTTCTTT.

A single count supports this clone. The chain has TRBV12-3 or TRBV12-4 and TRBJ2-3, with 10 bases aligning to TRBD2. The CDR3 has 13 residues. Unmatched junction bases numbered 6, after V lost 10 bases and J lost 5 bases. The CDR3 DNA follows: TGTGCCACCCTCTGGACTAGCGGAGATACGCAGTATTTT. Encoded protein: CATLWTSGDTQYF.

The DNA for the CDR3 is TGCGCCAGCAGACAAAACACCGGGGAGCTGTTTTTT. It codes for CASRQNTGELFF. This chain joins TRBV5-1 and TRBJ2-2, with D unresolved. From germline, CDR1 is SGHRS and CDR2 YFSETQ. The length of the CDR3 is 12 residues. The V end lost 5 bases, the J end lost 2 bases, and 4 bases lay between the germline ends.

V usage is TRBV11-2 and J usage is TRBJ2-7; 8 bases agree with TRBD2. Trimming cost V 3 bases and J 4 bases; bases outside gene matches: 5. Germline V gives CDR1 SGHAT, CDR2 FQNNGV. This CDR3 region has 14 residues. The CDR3 DNA sequence: TGTGCCAGCAGCTTGTCCGGGGGGGCTTACGAGCAGTACTTC. This codes for CASSLSGGAYEQYF.

This chain links TRBV7-8 with TRBJ1-6, with D perhaps matching TRBD1 (6 bases). The germline V and J ends were trimmed by 5 bases and 9 bases, with 17 bases remaining between them. The length of the CDR3 is 15 residues. CDR1 and CDR2 from the germline V gene are SGHVS and FQNEAQ. CDR3 residues: CASSGDTRSGSPLHF. The CDR3 DNA follows: TGTGCCAGCAGCGGGGACACCCGAAGTGGTTCACCCCTCCACTTT.

In its sample, this clone was seen a few times. The J gene is TRBJ1-5, the V gene TRBV19; a weak D match, TRBD1 (6 bases). The CDR3 contains 14 residues. Trimming stripped 5 bases from V and 4 bases from J, with 12 bases between. Per germline, CDR1 LNHDA and CDR2 SQIVND (reference sequence). For the CDR3, the DNA is TGTGCCAGTAGTGCGAACCAGGGGAATCAGCCCCAGCATTTT. Its protein product is CASSANQGNQPQHF.

The V gene is TRBV11-2, the J gene TRBJ2-3, with 7 nucleotides matching TRBD1. CDR1 and CDR2 (germline): SGHAT, FQNNGV. The CDR3 spans 15 residues. The V segment lost 5 bases and the J segment 4 bases; nucleotides outside the gene matches: 9. CDR3 amino acids: CASSLRDSWADTQYF. The DNA for the CDR3 is TGTGCCAGCAGCCTCCGGGACAGTTGGGCAGATACGCAGTATTTT.

The chain joins TRBV30 to TRBJ1-5; no clear D. Germline-derived CDR1 and CDR2 are GTSNPN and SVGIG (reference sequence). Between the trimmed V and J ends, which lost 2 bases and 4 bases, there was a span of 9 bases. This CDR3 comprises 13 residues. The DNA of the CDR3 is TGTGCCTGGAGTCGGCGGAATAATCAGCCCCAGCATTTT. Its translation is CAWSRRNNQPQHF. Full variable domain (outside the CDR3, taken from reference TRBV30 and TRBJ1-5): SQTIHQWPATLVQPVGSPLSLECTVEGTSNPNLYWYRQAAGRGLQLLFYSVGIGQISSEVPQNLSASRPQDRQFILSSKKLLLSDSGFYLCAWSRRNNQPQHFGDGTRLSIL.

The chain recombines TRBV2 with TRBJ1-1; TRBD1 matches at 9 bases. Germline-derived CDR1 and CDR2 are SNHLY and FYNNEI. This CDR3 region has 13 residues. With V trimmed by 8 bases and J by 8 bases, 9 bases remained unmatched. The CDR3 here is CASLGTGRLEAFF. DNA for the CDR3: TGTGCCAGCCTAGGGACAGGGAGGTTGGAAGCTTTCTTT. Based on the CDR3 plus reference TRBV2 and TRBJ1-1, the full variable domain is EPEVTQTPSHQVTQMGQEVILRCVPISNHLYFYWYRQILGQKVEFLVSFYNNEISEKSEIFDDQFSVERPDGSNFTLKIRSTKLEDSAMYFCASLGTGRLEAFFGQGTRLTVV.

The chain links TRBV6-5 to TRBJ1-1; a possible D gene is TRBD1 (5 bases). The V end lost 2 bases, the J end lost 6 bases, and 7 bases lay between the germline ends. CDR3 size: 12 residues. Germline V gives CDR1 MNHEY, CDR2 SVGAGI. As DNA, the CDR3 is TGTGCCAGCAGTTACAGGGGCGCTGAAGCTTTCTTT. Protein sequence: CASSYRGAEAFF.

The chain joins TRBV14 to TRBJ2-1; the match to TRBD1 covers 9 bases. The junction had 5 bases not matched to a gene; V was cut back by 0 bases and J by 5 bases. The germline V gene encodes CDR1 SGHDN and CDR2 FVKESK. This CDR3 is built from 16 residues. CDR3 DNA: TGTGCCAGCAGCCAAGAAGCGGGACAGGGCGACAATGAGCAGTTCTTC. This encodes CASSQEAGQGDNEQFF.

The CDR3 loop is CASSSRGGEQFF. The CDR3 DNA reads as TGTGCCAGCAGTAGCAGGGGTGGTGAGCAGTTCTTC. The chain carries TRBV6-6 and TRBJ2-1, with TRBD1 as a possible D gene (6 bases). CDR3 length equals 12 residues. The V gene lost 5 bases and the J gene lost 9 bases, with 11 bases spanning the gap. CDR1 and CDR2 (germline): MNHNY, SVGAGI (reference sequence).

The chain employs TRBV5-1 and TRBJ2-7; D is uncertain. CDR3 length: 14 amino acids. V shed 1 base and J shed 0 bases, with 8 bases lying between them. The V gene's germline CDR1 is SGHRS and CDR2 YFSETQ. In nucleotides, the CDR3 is TGCGCCAGCAGCTTGACCGGCGCCTCCTACGAGCAGTACTTC. It encodes CASSLTGASYEQYF.

The V gene is TRBV11-2, the J gene TRBJ1-1, with a tentative D call TRBD1 (6 bases). The germline V and J ends were trimmed by 3 bases and 1 base, with 12 bases remaining between them. The CDR3 runs to 15 residues. Germline loops: CDR1 SGHAT, CDR2 FQNNGV. CDR3 nucleotides: TGTGCCAGCAGCTTGATGTCGGGGGCGAACACTGAAGCTTTCTTT. Translating it yields CASSLMSGANTEAFF.

The rearrangement links TRBV21-1 to TRBJ1-1; the table gives TRBD1 as D, unverified against the DNA. TRBV21-1 corresponds to a pseudogene. This CDR3 region has 16 residues. The DNA of the CDR3 is TGTGCCAGCAACCCACCGCAGGGGGAGTCGTGGACTGAAGCTTTCTTT. Its translation is CASNPPQGESWTEAFF.

The J gene is TRBJ2-2, the V gene TRBV5-1; a possible D gene is TRBD2 (6 bases). CDR3 length: 16 residues. V lost 2 bases and J lost 3, with 14 bases in between. Germline V gene data show CDR1 as SGHRS and CDR2 as YFSETQ. The DNA for the CDR3 is TGCGCCAGCAGCTTTTCGGGGGATAGGGACACCGGGGAGCTGTTTTTT. Its protein is CASSFSGDRDTGELFF.

The V gene is TRBV6-5, the J gene TRBJ2-4; 7 nucleotides agree with TRBD1. With 6 bases clipped from V and 13 bases from J, the junction kept 12 bases outside the gene matches. The germline V gene has CDR1 MNHEY and CDR2 SVGAGI. The CDR3 covers 13 residues. The CDR3 sequence: CASSTGDPGGQYF. The CDR3 nucleotides are TGTGCCAGCAGCACAGGGGATCCGGGTGGGCAGTACTTC.

The chain links TRBV11-2 to TRBJ2-1; 9 positions agree with TRBD2. Per germline, CDR1 SGHAT and CDR2 FQNNGV. V shed 1 base and J 3 bases; nucleotides not matched to a gene: 4. CDR3 length: 16 residues. In DNA form, the CDR3 reads TGTGCCAGCAGCTTAGTTCTAGCGGGGCGCTACAATGAGCAGTTCTTC. Amino acids: CASSLVLAGRYNEQFF.

The CDR3 reads CASSLEYSPLHF. The DNA for the CDR3 is TGTGCCAGCAGCTTAGAGTATTCACCCCTCCACTTT. The chain employs TRBV7-8 and TRBJ1-6, with D unclear. Germline loops: CDR1 SGHVS, CDR2 FQNEAQ. Trimming took off 1 base at V and 8 bases at J, with 3 bases between the two ends. This CDR3 contains 12 residues. The entire variable domain, with the rest obtained from reference TRBV7-8 and TRBJ1-6, is as follows: GAGVSQSPRYKVAKRGQDVALRCDPISGHVSLFWYQQALGQGPEFLTYFQNEAQLDKSGLPSDRFFAERPEGSVSTLKIQRTQQEDSAVYLCASSLEYSPLHFGNGTRLTVT.

The chain links TRBV29-1 to TRBJ1-4; perhaps TRBD1 as D (5 bases). Trimming shortened V by 3 bases and J by 8 bases, and 10 bases separated the two germline ends. Germline CDR1 reads SQVTM; CDR2 reads ANQGSEA. CDR3 length equals 12 residues. The CDR3 reads CSVEGGREKLFF. The CDR3 DNA reads as TGCAGCGTTGAGGGGGGACGAGAAAAACTGTTTTTT.